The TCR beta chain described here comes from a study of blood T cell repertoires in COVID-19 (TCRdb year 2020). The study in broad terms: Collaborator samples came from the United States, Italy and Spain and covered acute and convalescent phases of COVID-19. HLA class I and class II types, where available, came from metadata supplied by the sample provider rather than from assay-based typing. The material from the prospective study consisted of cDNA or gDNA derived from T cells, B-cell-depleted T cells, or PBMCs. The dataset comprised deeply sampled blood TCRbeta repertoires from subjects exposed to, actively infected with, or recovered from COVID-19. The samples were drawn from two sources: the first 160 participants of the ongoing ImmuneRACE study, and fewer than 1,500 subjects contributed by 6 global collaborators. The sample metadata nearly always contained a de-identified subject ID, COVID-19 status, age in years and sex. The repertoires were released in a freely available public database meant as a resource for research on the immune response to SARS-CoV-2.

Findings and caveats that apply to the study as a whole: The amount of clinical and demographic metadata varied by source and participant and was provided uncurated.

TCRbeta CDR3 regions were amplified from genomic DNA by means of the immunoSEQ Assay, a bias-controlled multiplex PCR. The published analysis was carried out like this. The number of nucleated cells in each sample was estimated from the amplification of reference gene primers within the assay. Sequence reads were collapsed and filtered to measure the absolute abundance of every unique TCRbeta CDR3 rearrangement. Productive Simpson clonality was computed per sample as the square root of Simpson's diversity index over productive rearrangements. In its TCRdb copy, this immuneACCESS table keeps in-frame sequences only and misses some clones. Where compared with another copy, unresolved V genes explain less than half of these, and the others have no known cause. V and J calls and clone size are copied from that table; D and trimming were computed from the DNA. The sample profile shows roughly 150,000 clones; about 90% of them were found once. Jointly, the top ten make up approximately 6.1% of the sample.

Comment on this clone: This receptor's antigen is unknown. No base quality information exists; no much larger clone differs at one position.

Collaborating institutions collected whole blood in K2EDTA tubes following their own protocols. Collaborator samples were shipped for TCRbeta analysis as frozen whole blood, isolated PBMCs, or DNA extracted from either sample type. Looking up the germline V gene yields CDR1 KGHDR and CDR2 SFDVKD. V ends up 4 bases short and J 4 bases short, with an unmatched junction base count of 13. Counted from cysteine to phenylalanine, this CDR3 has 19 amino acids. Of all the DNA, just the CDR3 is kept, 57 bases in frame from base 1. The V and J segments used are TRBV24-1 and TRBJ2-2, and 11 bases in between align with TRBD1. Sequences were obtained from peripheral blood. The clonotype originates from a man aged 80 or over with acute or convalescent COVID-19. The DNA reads TGTGCCACCAGTGAGGGACAGGGGGGGGGCCGTACCAGCACCGGGGAGCTGTTTTTT. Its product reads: CATSEGQGGGRTSTGELFF.